The 26 T cell receptor beta chains below were found in one sample sequenced in a study of control samples from healthy donors and cancer patients. Sequencing was performed with immunoSEQ multiplex PCR; in TCRdb, only in-frame clones are kept and a portion is missing. Of around 130,000 clones in the sample, roughly 86% were seen once. The sequenced sample was PBMCs. These receptors came from a man aged 50 to 59 with head and neck cancer.

The rearrangement uses TRBV6-5 and TRBJ1-3, with 7 positions matching TRBD1. From germline, CDR1 is MNHEY and CDR2 SVGAGI. V gave up 7 bases and J gave up 0 bases; unmatched junction bases: 6. The CDR3 runs 15 residues. CDR3 amino acids: CASKRTGDSGNTIYF. The CDR3 bases are TGTGCCAGCAAGAGGACAGGCGACTCTGGAAACACCATATATTTT.

A few counts support this clone. This chain links TRBV6-6 with TRBJ2-6, with D perhaps assigned TRBD1 or TRBD2 (5 bases each). Germline V gives CDR1 MNHNY, CDR2 SVGAGI (reference sequence). The germline V and J ends were trimmed by 5 bases and 0 bases, with 29 bases remaining between them. The CDR3 is 22 amino acids. CDR3 residues: CASSRGSLGVRGWDSGANVLTF. The CDR3 DNA reads TGTGCCAGCAGTCGTGGGAGCCTGGGGGTAAGGGGCTGGGACTCTGGGGCCAACGTCCTGACTTTC.

The chain is built from TRBV12-3 or TRBV12-4 and TRBJ1-3; D remains ambiguous. The V end was cut by 7 bases, the J end by 1 base, with 5 bases between. The length of the CDR3 is 12 residues. In DNA form, the CDR3 reads TGTGCCAGCACTGAATCTGGAAACACCATATATTTT. Translated: CASTESGNTIYF.

The J gene is TRBJ2-7, the V gene TRBV3-1 (or the pseudogene TRBV3-2), with TRBD1 as a possible D gene (5 bases). The ends were cut back, 1 base at V and 2 bases at J, with 9 bases in the middle. The CDR3 extends over 14 amino acids. Germline lookup yields CDR1 LGHDT and CDR2 YNNKEL (reference sequence). CDR3 nucleotide sequence: TGTGCCAGCAGCCAAGCTGACAGACCCTACGAGCAGTACTTC. Protein product: CASSQADRPYEQYF.

V usage is TRBV5-1 and J usage is TRBJ2-7; D not resolved. This CDR3 region has 15 residues. V gave up 0 bases and J gave up 6 bases, with 16 bases separating them. CDR1 and CDR2 from the germline V gene are SGHRS and YFSETQ. This chain's CDR3 is CASSLADWVLGEQYF. Here the CDR3 DNA reads TGCGCCAGCAGCTTGGCCGATTGGGTCCTGGGCGAGCAGTACTTC.

The chain joins TRBV13 to TRBJ2-3, with 12 positions matching TRBD2. The CDR3 is 16 amino acids. Unmatched junction bases numbered 7, after V lost 5 bases and J lost 4 bases. Germline CDR1 PRHDT, CDR2 FYEKMQ (reference sequence). This CDR3 reads CASSASTSGGPDTQYF. The CDR3 nucleotides are TGTGCCAGCAGCGCGTCGACTAGCGGGGGACCAGATACGCAGTATTTT.

This sequence joins TRBV14 and TRBJ2-2; 12 bases map to TRBD2. CDR1 and CDR2 from the germline V gene are SGHDN and FVKESK. V lost 5 bases to trimming and J lost 5 bases; unmatched junction nucleotides: 3. The CDR3 is made up of 15 amino acids. Here the CDR3 DNA reads TGTGCCAGCAGCTCTGGACTAGCGGGAACCGGGGAGCTGTTTTTT. Translation gives CASSSGLAGTGELFF. Looking up the rest from reference TRBV14 and TRBJ2-2 gives the full variable domain: EAGVTQFPSHSVIEKGQTVTLRCDPISGHDNLYWYRRVMGKEIKFLLHFVKESKQDESGMPNNRFLAERTGGTYSTLKVQPAELEDSGVYFCASSSGLAGTGELFFGEGSRLTVL.

The CDR3 DNA is TGTGCCAGCAGTGGGTCCATTGGGAATGAGCAGTTCTTC. It encodes CASSGSIGNEQFF. The rearrangement uses TRBV2 and TRBJ2-1; unclear D gene. In germline, CDR1 is SNHLY, CDR2 FYNNEI. The V end lost 4 bases, the J end lost 7 bases, and 11 bases lay between the germline ends. The CDR3 sequence is 13 residues long.

The V call is TRBV18, the J call TRBJ1-1, with D perhaps matching TRBD1 (6 bases). CDR1 is KGHSH and CDR2 is LQKENI in the germline V gene. The CDR3 extends over 13 amino acids. V lost 4 bases, J lost 8 bases, and 14 bases lay in between. CDR3 in amino acids: CASSLGDQGEAFF. In DNA, the CDR3 is TGTGCCAGCTCACTGGGCGACCAGGGGGAAGCTTTCTTT.

This rearrangement joins TRBV6-1 to TRBJ1-1, with D uncertain. The CDR3 spans 16 residues. V shed 3 bases and J shed 1 base, with 15 bases lying between them. Looked up from germline, CDR1 is MNHNS and CDR2 is SASEGT. For the CDR3, the DNA is TGTGCCAGCAGTGATTCTATGAACTCGGAGAACACTGAAGCTTTCTTT. It translates to CASSDSMNSENTEAFF.

V usage is TRBV4-1 and J usage is TRBJ1-5; tentatively, D is TRBD1 (5 bases). The length of the CDR3 is 15 residues. CDR1 is MGHRA and CDR2 is YSYEKL in the germline V gene. Trimming shortened V by 5 bases and J by 2 bases, and 13 bases separated the two germline ends. CDR3 sequence reads: CASSAFGTGNQPQHF. In nucleotides, the CDR3 is TGCGCCAGCAGCGCCTTCGGGACGGGCAATCAGCCCCAGCATTTT.

The V gene is TRBV19, the J gene TRBJ1-2, with 8 bases identical to TRBD1. The CDR3 is made up of 15 amino acids. CDR1 is LNHDA, CDR2 SQIVND, per germline (reference sequence). The trim removed 7 bases at V and 5 bases at J, leaving 12 bases unmatched. This CDR3 is CASMGQETLGYGYTF. The CDR3 DNA reads as TGTGCCAGTATGGGACAGGAGACTTTAGGGTATGGCTACACCTTC.

This chain joins TRBV7-6 and TRBJ1-2, with TRBD1 matching 7 bases. Germline-derived CDR1 and CDR2 are SGHVS and FNYEAQ. With 5 bases clipped from V and 4 bases from J, the junction kept 13 bases outside the gene matches. This CDR3 is 16 amino acids long. Here the CDR3 reads CASSPLTGQTIYGYTF. DNA of the CDR3: TGTGCCAGCAGCCCATTGACGGGACAGACTATCTATGGCTACACCTTC.

By share, this clone ranks as medium-sized. This chain uses TRBV4-2 with TRBJ1-6, with D perhaps TRBD1 (5 bases). CDR3 length equals 14 residues. V was shortened by 3 bases and J by 10 bases, with 13 bases between the two germline ends. Per the germline V gene, CDR1 is LGHNA and CDR2 is YNFKEQ. As DNA, the CDR3 is TGTGCCAGCAGCCATACGGGGGAGGGGTCACCCCTCCACTTT. Residues: CASSHTGEGSPLHF.

The rearrangement joins TRBV18 to TRBJ2-7; no clear D. The CDR3 covers 14 residues. CDR1 is KGHSH and CDR2 is LQKENI in the germline V gene. Trimming stripped 2 bases from V and 3 bases from J, with 11 bases between. The CDR3 coding sequence is TGTGCCAGCTCACCAATCACGGACGGCTACGAGCAGTACTTC. This codes for CASSPITDGYEQYF.

In its sample, this clone was seen once. The V call is TRBV7-3, the J call TRBJ2-3; TRBD2 matches 11 bases. Germline-derived CDR1 and CDR2 are SGHTA and FQGTGA. This CDR3 is 15 amino acids long. V was clipped by 4 bases and J by 2 bases; unmatched bases: 2. CDR3 DNA sequence: TGTGCCAGCAGCTCGGGACTAGCGGACACAGATACGCAGTATTTT. Encoded protein: CASSSGLADTDTQYF. The complete variable domain, with remaining parts taken from reference TRBV7-3 and TRBJ2-3, reads GAGVSQTPSNKVTEKGKYVELRCDPISGHTALYWYRQSLGQGPEFLIYFQGTGAADDSGLPNDRFFAVRPEGSVSTLKIQRTERGDSAVYLCASSSGLADTDTQYFGPGTRLTVL.

V gene TRBV5-8 combines with J gene TRBJ2-5; 8 nucleotides match TRBD1. Trimming cost V 5 bases and J 2 bases; bases outside gene matches: 11. The CDR3 runs to 16 residues. Germline V gene data show CDR1 as SGHTS and CDR2 as YDEGEE. The DNA for the CDR3 is TGTGCCAGCAGGACAGACAGGACAGGGAAGCAAGAGACCCAGTACTTC. Translating gives CASRTDRTGKQETQYF.

The chain uses TRBV14 and TRBJ1-1; D call uncertain. The CDR3 is 18 amino acids. Trimming pared 0 bases from V and 0 bases from J, leaving 17 bases between. Germline lookup yields CDR1 SGHDN and CDR2 FVKESK. CDR3 protein: CASSQEGPRVSMNTEAFF. CDR3 nucleotides: TGTGCCAGCAGCCAAGAGGGCCCGAGGGTGTCGATGAACACTGAAGCTTTCTTT.

The rearrangement links TRBV28 to TRBJ2-7; 14 nucleotides align to TRBD2. CDR3 length: 16 residues. With 1 base clipped from V and 3 bases from J, the junction kept 2 bases outside the gene matches. CDR1 is MDHEN and CDR2 is SYDVKM in the germline V gene. This CDR3 reads CASSLSGTSGSYEQYF. CDR3 sequence (DNA): TGTGCCAGCAGTTTATCCGGGACTAGCGGGAGCTACGAGCAGTACTTC. The whole variable domain, remainder taken from reference TRBV28 and TRBJ2-7, is DVKVTQSSRYLVKRTGEKVFLECVQDMDHENMFWYRQDPGLGLRLIYFSYDVKMKEKGDIPEGYSVSREKKERFSLILESASTNQTSMYLCASSLSGTSGSYEQYFGPGTRLTVT.

This chain connects TRBV20-1 to TRBJ2-5, with TRBD2 identical over 12 bases. The germline gives CDR1 DFQATT, CDR2 SNEGSKA (reference sequence). The CDR3 consists of 15 residues. J was trimmed by 4 bases and V by 3 bases; bases with no gene match: 6. The CDR3: CSASKATSGRETQYF. Written as DNA, the CDR3 is TGCAGTGCTAGTAAAGCGACTAGCGGGAGAGAGACCCAGTACTTC.

V is TRBV27 and J is TRBJ1-4, with 10 nucleotides matching TRBD1. Germline CDR1 is MNHEY and CDR2 is SMNVEV (reference sequence). The CDR3 totals 18 residues. V shed 3 bases, J shed 6 bases, and the junction held 13 bases outside the gene matches. This CDR3 reads CASSFQRGPGTGDEKLFF. CDR3 in DNA: TGTGCCAGCAGTTTCCAAAGGGGACCTGGGACAGGGGATGAAAAACTGTTTTTT.

This clone was picked up a small number of times. This rearrangement joins TRBV7-9 to TRBJ2-7, with D unclear. Germline V gene data show CDR1 as SEHNR and CDR2 as FQNEAQ (reference sequence). This CDR3 has 15 residues. V dropped 1 base and J dropped 1 base, with 11 bases sitting between them. The CDR3 reads CASSLGSLYSYEQYF. The CDR3 region has the DNA TGTGCCAGCAGCTTAGGCAGCCTATATTCCTACGAGCAGTACTTC.

V usage is TRBV9 and J usage is TRBJ1-1; TRBD1 agrees at 7 bases. Germline CDR1 SGDLS, CDR2 YYNGEE. This CDR3 is 17 amino acids long. Losses at the gene ends were 3 bases for V and 3 bases for J; bases not matched to a gene: 14. The CDR3, as DNA: TGTGCCAGCAGCGGAGACCCCAGACAGGGTGGGGACACTGAAGCTTTCTTT. This codes for CASSGDPRQGGDTEAFF.

V gene TRBV27 combines with J gene TRBJ2-1; weak D call: TRBD2 (6 bases). The V and J ends lost 6 bases and 1 base respectively, with 13 bases between them. Germline V gene sequence: CDR1 MNHEY, CDR2 SMNVEV (reference sequence). The CDR3 is made up of 15 amino acids. The CDR3, as DNA: TGTGCCAGCAGACGAAGTGGGGGGTCCTACAATGAGCAGTTCTTC. As protein: CASRRSGGSYNEQFF.

The rearrangement joins TRBV18 to TRBJ1-2; D is undetermined. The CDR3 spans 13 residues. Germline lookup yields CDR1 KGHSH and CDR2 LQKENI. Trimming stripped 2 bases from V and 6 bases from J, with 10 bases between. The CDR3: CASSPMPSNGYTF. Here the CDR3 DNA reads TGTGCCAGCTCACCAATGCCCTCAAATGGCTACACCTTC.

V and J are TRBV27 and TRBJ2-7; 9 bases match TRBD1. CDR3 length: 16 residues. Unmatched junction bases numbered 17, after V lost 9 bases and J lost 5 bases. Per germline, CDR1 MNHEY and CDR2 SMNVEV (reference sequence). CDR3 amino acids: CASSRTGVVVGHEQYF. The CDR3 DNA is TGTGCCAGTTCTCGGACAGGGGTCGTTGTTGGCCACGAGCAGTACTTC.